The 8 T cell receptor beta chains below come from one sample, sequenced in a study of PD-L1 blockade in urothelial cancer. The protocol was immunoSEQ multiplex PCR, while the TCRdb copy is restricted to in-frame clones and leaves out a portion. Seen here are fewer than 45,000 clones, approximately 40% observed once, and the top ten hold around 9%. Sequenced material: tumor tissue, taken before atezolizumab (anti-PD-L1) treatment. These receptors were obtained from a man aged 55 to 70 with urothelial cancer.

V is TRBV19 and J is TRBJ1-2; TRBD1 agrees at 11 bases. The trim removed 3 bases at V and 4 bases at J, leaving 7 bases unmatched. The CDR3 has 16 amino acids. The germline gives CDR1 LNHDA, CDR2 SQIVND (reference sequence). Written as DNA, the CDR3 is TGTGCCAGTAGTATGCGGTGGGACAGGGGGAGCTATGGCTACACCTTC. Translation gives CASSMRWDRGSYGYTF.

The chain carries TRBV6-8 and TRBJ2-2, with D hard to call. V gave up 4 bases and J gave up 0 bases, with 15 bases separating them. CDR3 size: 17 residues. Per germline, CDR1 MNHGY and CDR2 SAAAGT. CDR3 sequence: CASSSLTYTPNTGELFF. In DNA form, the CDR3 reads TGTGCCAGCAGTTCTCTCACGTACACCCCGAACACCGGGGAGCTGTTTTTT.

This clone was found once. V is TRBV18 and J is TRBJ1-1; D remains ambiguous. The germline V and J ends were trimmed by 2 bases and 1 base, with 14 bases remaining between them. From germline, CDR1 is KGHSH and CDR2 LQKENI. The CDR3 is 16 residues long. CDR3 in DNA: TGTGCCAGCTCACCATCTGTCGGTGTCCGGAACACTGAAGCTTTCTTT. Protein sequence: CASSPSVGVRNTEAFF.

Only a few counts were recorded for this clone. The rearrangement uses TRBV1 and TRBJ2-4; TRBD2 is taken as the D call from the table, unchecked against the DNA. TRBV1 is noted as a pseudogene. The CDR3 sequence is 19 residues long. CDR3 residues: CASSQEESGSSVAKNIQYF. In nucleotides, the CDR3 is TGCGCCAGCAGCCAAGAAGAAAGCGGGAGTAGCGTAGCCAAAAACATTCAGTACTTC.

This clone is medium-sized. The chain has TRBV6-8 and TRBJ2-1; TRBD2 aligns across 11 bases. The J segment lost 4 bases and the V segment lost 10 bases, leaving 6 bases of the junction unmatched. The CDR3 runs to 14 residues. Germline assignment: CDR1 MNHGY and CDR2 SAAAGT. The chain's CDR3 is CAILLAGGYNEQFF. The DNA for the CDR3 is TGTGCCATACTCCTAGCGGGAGGATACAATGAGCAGTTCTTC.

The sample holds a few counts of this clone. The V call is TRBV9, the J call TRBJ2-7, with 10 bases that match TRBD2. V lost 3 bases to trimming and J lost 0 bases; unmatched junction nucleotides: 6. The CDR3 is made up of 16 amino acids. CDR1 and CDR2 from the germline V gene are SGDLS and YYNGEE. The CDR3 coding sequence is TGTGCCAGCAGCGGAAATCTAGCGGGAGACTCCTACGAGCAGTACTTC. This encodes CASSGNLAGDSYEQYF. The full variable domain, its missing parts supplied by reference TRBV9 and TRBJ2-7, is DSGVTQTPKHLITATGQRVTLRCSPRSGDLSVYWYQQSLDQGLQFLIQYYNGEERAKGNILERFSAQQFPDLHSELNLSSLELGDSALYFCASSGNLAGDSYEQYFGPGTRLTVT.

The V call is TRBV28, the J call TRBJ2-3; 7 bases map to TRBD2. Germline assignment: CDR1 MDHEN and CDR2 SYDVKM. V lost 9 bases to trimming and J lost 7 bases; unmatched junction nucleotides: 10. This CDR3 comprises 13 residues. The chain's CDR3 is CASGAGTRYTQYF. The CDR3 region has the DNA TGTGCCAGTGGAGCGGGGACTCGATATACGCAGTATTTT.

In this sample, this clone turned up many times. The gene calls are TRBV11-3 and TRBJ1-4, with 9 bases identical to TRBD1. V shed 3 bases and J 5 bases; nucleotides not matched to a gene: 10. The CDR3 totals 17 residues. Germline V gene lookup returns CDR1 SGHNT and CDR2 YENEEA. CDR3 nucleotide sequence: TGTGCCAGCAGCTTTAAACTCACCGGGACAGGGAATGAAAAACTGTTTTTT. It is translated as CASSFKLTGTGNEKLFF. Supplemented by reference TRBV11-3 and TRBJ1-4, the full variable domain reads EAGVVQSPRYKIIEKKQPVAFWCNPISGHNTLYWYLQNLGQGPELLIRYENEEAVDDSQLPKDRFSAERLKGVDSTLKIQPAELGDSAVYLCASSFKLTGTGNEKLFFGSGTQLSVL.